These 8 T cell receptor beta chains share one sample of origin, sequenced in a study of post-analysis software for immune sequencing data. Whole-study findings and limits: Roughly 5 TRBV segments (TRBV5-6, TRBV5-1 and TRBV20-1 among them) occurred more frequently in patients than in controls.

These receptors lack a known antigen. Carried by the TCR beta cDNA libraries were unique molecular identifiers. MiXCR, run by TCRdb on the PCR reads, gives a single entry per CDR3 protein. The sample consists of around 400,000 distinct CDR3 sequences, 30% to 40% of them appearing once. Sequenced: blood. These receptors all stem from a girl aged 2 to 10 with multiple sclerosis.

This clonotype showed up just a few times. The rearrangement links TRBV7-2 to TRBJ2-3, with TRBD1 matching 9 bases. The germline gives CDR1 SGHTA, CDR2 FQGNSA. V lost 1 base and J lost 6; bases outside the gene matches: 2. There are 14 residues in the CDR3. CDR3 residues: CASSLGQGGDTQYF. In DNA form, the CDR3 reads TGTGCCAGCAGCTTAGGACAGGGGGGGGATACGCAGTATTTT.

The gene calls are TRBV7-2 and TRBJ1-4; D not resolved. The V end lost 3 bases, the J end lost 6 bases, and 11 bases lay between the germline ends. The CDR3 sequence is 14 residues long. In germline, CDR1 is SGHTA, CDR2 FQGNSA. DNA for the CDR3: TGTGCCAGCAGCTTGCGAGTCAGTCATGAAAAACTGTTTTTT. It encodes CASSLRVSHEKLFF.

This clonotype appeared a few times. The rearrangement joins TRBV5-6 to TRBJ2-1, with 8 bases identical to TRBD1. The V segment lost 2 bases and the J segment 7 bases; nucleotides outside the gene matches: 14. This CDR3 has 17 residues. Germline V gene data show CDR1 as SGHDT and CDR2 as YYEEEE. This CDR3 reads CASSFTPAGGAGNEQFF. The CDR3 DNA follows: TGTGCCAGCAGCTTCACCCCTGCAGGGGGCGCGGGAAATGAGCAGTTCTTC.

The V call is TRBV20-1, the J call TRBJ1-2, with 7 bases aligning to TRBD1. Per the germline V gene, CDR1 is DFQATT and CDR2 is SNEGSKA (reference sequence). Unmatched junction bases numbered 10, after V lost 5 bases and J lost 1 base. The CDR3 is made up of 15 amino acids. The CDR3 spells CSAPRGRKSNYGYTF. For the CDR3, the DNA is TGCAGTGCTCCTAGGGGGCGAAAAAGTAACTATGGCTACACCTTC.

The chain has TRBV28 and TRBJ2-5; 10 positions match TRBD2. The CDR3 extends over 16 amino acids. J lost 8 bases, V lost 4 bases, and 13 bases had no gene match. Germline CDR1 is MDHEN and CDR2 is SYDVKM. The CDR3 is CASSSQEREGLDTQYF. The CDR3 bases are TGTGCCAGCAGTTCTCAAGAGCGGGAGGGCCTCGATACCCAGTACTTC.

This clonotype was seen only a few times. The chain is built from TRBV20-1 and TRBJ1-5; D call uncertain. V lost 2 bases to trimming and J lost 7 bases, with 12 bases between them. This CDR3 has 13 residues. The germline V gene encodes CDR1 DFQATT and CDR2 SNEGSKA (reference sequence). Written as DNA, the CDR3 is TGCAGTGCTAGACGCGGGGTCGGGCAGCCCCAGCATTTT. Translated: CSARRGVGQPQHF.

Regarding this clonotype: A junction end diverges from the germline sequence, so it may reflect a read error. V usage is TRBV2 and J usage is TRBJ1-5; D gene uncertain. CDR1 and CDR2 (germline): SNHLY, FYNNEI. The CDR3 is made up of 14 amino acids. This chain's CDR3 is CAGSEVIVNQPQHF. The CDR3 coding sequence is TGTGCCGGCAGTGAAGTAATAGTGAATCAGCCCCAGCATTTT.

In this sample, this clonotype turned up a few times. The chain joins TRBV13 to TRBJ2-4, with TRBD2 identical over 7 bases. The V and J ends lost 2 bases and 6 bases, in that order; junction bases with no gene match: 7. Germline loops: CDR1 PRHDT, CDR2 FYEKMQ (reference sequence). The CDR3 totals 15 residues. The CDR3 protein is CASSLSAGVRNIQYF. CDR3 bases: TGTGCCAGCAGCTTATCTGCGGGAGTGCGAAACATTCAGTACTTC.